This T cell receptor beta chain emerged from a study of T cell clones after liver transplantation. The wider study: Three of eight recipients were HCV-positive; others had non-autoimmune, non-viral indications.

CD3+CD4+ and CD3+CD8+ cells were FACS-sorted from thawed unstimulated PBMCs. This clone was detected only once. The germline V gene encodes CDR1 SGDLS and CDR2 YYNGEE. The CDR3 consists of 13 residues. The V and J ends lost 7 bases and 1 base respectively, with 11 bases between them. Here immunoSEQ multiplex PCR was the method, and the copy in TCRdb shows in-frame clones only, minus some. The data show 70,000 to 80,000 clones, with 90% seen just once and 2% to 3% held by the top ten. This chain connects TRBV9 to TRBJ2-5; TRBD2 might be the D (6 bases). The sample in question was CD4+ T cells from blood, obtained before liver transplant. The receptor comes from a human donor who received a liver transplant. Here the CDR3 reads CASAGTLQETQYF. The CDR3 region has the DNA TGTGCCAGCGCCGGGACTCTCCAAGAGACCCAGTACTTC.